This T cell receptor beta chain was obtained from a study of cytomegalovirus exposure and HLA in healthy donors. In the PCR, 60 Vbeta and 13 Jbeta primers were used. TCRdb's copy holds only in-frame clones and misses some; the assay was immunoSEQ multiplex PCR. There are tens of thousands of clones in the sample; 80% occur only once, and about 4% lies in the top ten. The specimen was PBMCs. The sequence came from a woman aged 40-49 years in good health and CMV-seronegative.

CDR3 coding DNA: TGTGCCAGCAGTTTACGAGGGGACAGTTCAGCTCAGCCCCAGCATTTT. This gives the protein CASSLRGDSSAQPQHF. The V call is TRBV27, the J call TRBJ1-5, with TRBD1 matching 7 bases. The CDR3 is 16 residues long. J was trimmed by 6 bases and V by 2 bases; bases with no gene match: 10. The germline V gene has CDR1 MNHEY and CDR2 SMNVEV (reference sequence).